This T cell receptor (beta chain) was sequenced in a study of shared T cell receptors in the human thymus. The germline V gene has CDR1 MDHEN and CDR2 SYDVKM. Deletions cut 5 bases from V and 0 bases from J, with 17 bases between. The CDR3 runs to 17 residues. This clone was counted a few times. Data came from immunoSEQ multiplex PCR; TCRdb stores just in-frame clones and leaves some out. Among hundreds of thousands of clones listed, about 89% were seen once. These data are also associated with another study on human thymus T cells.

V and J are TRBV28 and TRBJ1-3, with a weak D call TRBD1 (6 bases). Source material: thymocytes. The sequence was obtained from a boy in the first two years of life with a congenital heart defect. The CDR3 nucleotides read TGTGCCAGCAGTCCACCCGACAGGCCGCACTCTGGAAACACCATATATTTT. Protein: CASSPPDRPHSGNTIYF.